One sample yielded the 32 T cell receptor beta chains listed below, sequenced in a study of control samples from healthy donors and cancer patients. Produced via immunoSEQ multiplex PCR; TCRdb's table is partial and in-frame only. Here the sample spans about 100,000 clones, roughly nine tenths being singletons. Sequencing used blood. All receptors derive from a woman aged 50 to 60 in good health.

DNA for the CDR3: TGTGCCAGCAGTTACGGGTCCCGGGGGTCACCCCTCCACTTT. Translating it yields CASSYGSRGSPLHF. The V gene is TRBV6-5, the J gene TRBJ1-6, with D possibly being TRBD1 (5 bases). V lost 2 bases and J lost 10, with 12 bases in between. The CDR3 has 14 amino acids. Germline loops: CDR1 MNHEY, CDR2 SVGAGI.

This sequence joins TRBV27 and TRBJ2-3; D remains unclear. The germline V gene has CDR1 MNHEY and CDR2 SMNVEV (reference sequence). V lost 2 bases to trimming and J lost 4 bases, with 7 bases between them. This CDR3 has 13 residues. The CDR3 nucleotides are TGTGCCAGCAGTTTAATGGTAGCAGATACGCAGTATTTT. This encodes CASSLMVADTQYF.

CDR3 amino acids: CASSPPEFPKETQYF. CDR3 sequence (DNA): TGTGCCAGCAGCCCACCGGAGTTTCCCAAAGAGACCCAGTACTTC. This rearrangement joins TRBV7-8 to TRBJ2-5, with no clear D. CDR3 length equals 15 residues. In germline, CDR1 is SGHVS, CDR2 FQNEAQ. V was trimmed by 5 bases and J by 3 bases, leaving 16 bases between them.

The chain is built from TRBV30 and TRBJ1-6; D gene uncertain. Germline V lookup: CDR1 GTSNPN, CDR2 SVGIG (reference sequence). Trimming took off 4 bases at V and 7 bases at J, with 14 bases between the two ends. This CDR3 is 14 amino acids long. The CDR3 sequence is CAWIPKAGNSPLHF. CDR3 nucleotides: TGTGCCTGGATTCCTAAAGCGGGGAATTCACCCCTCCACTTT.

This clone was seen once. The J gene is TRBJ2-1, the V gene TRBV7-3; 9 positions match TRBD2. The junction had 11 bases not matched to a gene; V was cut back by 4 bases and J by 1 base. The CDR3 consists of 18 residues. Looked up from germline, CDR1 is SGHTA and CDR2 is FQGTGA. DNA for the CDR3: TGTGCCAGCAGCTCCTCAGTAATAGCGGGAGCTTCCTACAATGAGCAGTTCTTC. Its protein is CASSSSVIAGASYNEQFF.

This clone occurred a few times. The CDR3, as DNA: TGTGCCATCTCTACGAGGGGGGGCTCCTACAATGAGCAGTTCTTC. Its protein is CAISTRGGSYNEQFF. The chain recombines TRBV10-3 with TRBJ2-1, with D maybe TRBD2 (7 bases). This CDR3 region has 15 residues. The ends were cut back, 8 bases at V and 0 bases at J, with 14 bases in the middle. Germline V CDR1 and CDR2: ENHRY, SYGVKD.

This chain joins TRBV30 and TRBJ1-5, with D perhaps TRBD1 (5 bases). CDR1 GTSNPN and CDR2 SVGIG come from the germline V gene (reference sequence). Trimming cost V 1 base and J 1 base, with 5 bases left between them. The CDR3 has 13 amino acids. As DNA, the CDR3 is TGTGCCTGGAGTGGGGGGAGCAATCAGCCCCAGCATTTT. Translation: CAWSGGSNQPQHF.

This chain uses TRBV3-1 (or the pseudogene TRBV3-2) with TRBJ1-2, with 7 nucleotides matching TRBD1. Germline V gives CDR1 LGHDT, CDR2 YNNKEL (reference sequence). The V gene end was trimmed by 3 bases and the J gene end by 7 bases; junction bases not matched to a gene: 8. The CDR3 spans 14 residues. CDR3 amino acids: CASSHRNRDSGYTF. Here the CDR3 DNA reads TGTGCCAGCAGCCATCGCAACCGGGACAGTGGCTACACCTTC.

This rearrangement joins TRBV10-1 to TRBJ2-7; 7 nucleotides match TRBD2. Per the germline V gene, CDR1 is WNHNN and CDR2 is SYGVQD (reference sequence). This CDR3 is 13 amino acids long. With V trimmed by 3 bases and J by 3 bases, 2 bases remained unmatched. For the CDR3, the DNA is TGCGCCAGCAGTGATGGGGGGGACTACGAGCAGTACTTC. Translation: CASSDGGDYEQYF.

The V and J genes are TRBV6-5 and TRBJ2-5; 9 nucleotides match TRBD1. This CDR3 has 13 amino acids. Germline loops: CDR1 MNHEY, CDR2 SVGAGI. V lost 6 bases to trimming and J lost 4 bases; unmatched junction nucleotides: 3. The CDR3 spells CASRGQGTETQYF. As DNA, the CDR3 is TGTGCCAGCAGGGGACAGGGAACAGAGACCCAGTACTTC.

The CDR3 nucleotides are TGTGCCAGCAGTTTTTCCAGAGATTACCAAGAGACCCAGTACTTC. Amino acid sequence: CASSFSRDYQETQYF. The V call is TRBV27, the J call TRBJ2-5; D is uncertain. V lost 3 bases and J lost 0, with 11 bases in between. The CDR3 extends over 15 amino acids. Per the germline V gene, CDR1 is MNHEY and CDR2 is SMNVEV (reference sequence).

The chain uses TRBV4-3 and TRBJ1-1, with unresolved D. The V and J ends lost 0 bases and 4 bases respectively, with 6 bases between them. The germline gives CDR1 LGHNA, CDR2 YSLEER. The CDR3 runs to 13 residues. CDR3 sequence (DNA): TGCGCCAGCAGCCAAGATACTACCACTGAAGCTTTCTTT. Translation gives CASSQDTTTEAFF.

The chain uses TRBV19 and TRBJ1-2; D is unresolved. Trimming cost V 4 bases and J 2 bases, with 8 bases left between them. Germline V CDR1 and CDR2: LNHDA, SQIVND (reference sequence). The CDR3 is 13 residues long. CDR3 sequence (DNA): TGTGCCAGTAGTAAGACGGCCAACTATGGCTACACCTTC. It translates to CASSKTANYGYTF.

This clone was picked up a small number of times. The rearrangement links TRBV6-2 or TRBV6-3 to TRBJ2-5; no reliable D call. Trimming took 2 bases from V and 3 from J, leaving 13 bases between them. Germline CDR1 reads MNHEY; CDR2 reads SVGEGT. CDR3 size: 15 residues. The CDR3 spells CASSYANDIEETQYF. CDR3 bases: TGTGCCAGCAGTTACGCAAACGACATAGAAGAGACCCAGTACTTC.

This chain uses TRBV20-1 with TRBJ2-3, with D hard to call. Trimming took 3 bases from V and 7 from J, leaving 2 bases between them. Germline lookup yields CDR1 DFQATT and CDR2 SNEGSKA (reference sequence). This CDR3 comprises 9 residues. The CDR3 DNA sequence: TGCAGTGCTAGCTATACGCAGTATTTT. As protein: CSASYTQYF.

The chain combines TRBV27 with TRBJ2-7, with TRBD1 as a possible D gene (5 bases). Germline values: CDR1 MNHEY, CDR2 SMNVEV (reference sequence). V shed 3 bases and J shed 5 bases, with 11 bases lying between them. This CDR3 spans 13 amino acids. The DNA for the CDR3 is TGTGCCAGCAGTTTCAGGGTACTCAACGAGCAGTACTTC. The encoded protein is CASSFRVLNEQYF.

The V call is TRBV24-1, the J call TRBJ1-1; tentative D call: TRBD1 (6 bases). Trimming stripped 4 bases from V and 1 base from J, with 18 bases between. This CDR3 is 17 amino acids long. Germline V gene lookup returns CDR1 KGHDR and CDR2 SFDVKD. CDR3 sequence reads: CATSDGGVGQQNTEAFF. Here the CDR3 DNA reads TGTGCCACCAGTGACGGGGGTGTGGGACAACAGAACACTGAAGCTTTCTTT.

This clone was recorded only once. The chain couples TRBV10-3 to TRBJ2-1, with TRBD2 identical over 8 bases. The CDR3 contains 14 residues. V was clipped by 6 bases and J by 0 bases; unmatched bases: 1. The germline V gene encodes CDR1 ENHRY and CDR2 SYGVKD. As DNA, the CDR3 is TGTGCCATCAGCAGCGGGGGCTCCTACAATGAGCAGTTCTTC. The encoded protein is CAISSGGSYNEQFF.

V usage is TRBV29-1 and J usage is TRBJ2-1; 12 positions match TRBD2. V gave up 8 bases and J gave up 2 bases; unmatched junction bases: 7. The CDR3 runs to 15 residues. Germline CDR1 SQVTM, CDR2 ANQGSEA. The CDR3 here is CSILAGGQTYNEQFF. CDR3 coding DNA: TGCAGCATTCTAGCGGGGGGGCAAACCTACAATGAGCAGTTCTTC.

The V call is TRBV27, the J call TRBJ2-7; 12 bases are shared with TRBD2. The germline gives CDR1 MNHEY, CDR2 SMNVEV (reference sequence). V shed 2 bases and J 5 bases; nucleotides not matched to a gene: 4. The CDR3 runs 15 residues. The DNA of the CDR3 is TGTGCCAGCAGTTTAAGGACTAGCGGGGCCGACGAGCAGTACTTC. Its translation: CASSLRTSGADEQYF.

J is TRBJ1-2 and V is TRBV11-2, with D perhaps matching TRBD1 (6 bases). Germline loops: CDR1 SGHAT, CDR2 FQNNGV. V was trimmed by 4 bases and J by 4 bases, leaving 13 bases between them. This CDR3 is 14 amino acids long. The CDR3, as DNA: TGTGCCAGCAGCTCCCCGGGACAACTCTATGGCTACACCTTC. Residues: CASSSPGQLYGYTF.

This clone was found a few times. This sequence joins TRBV6-5 and TRBJ2-7, with a tentative D call TRBD1 (6 bases). This CDR3 is built from 15 residues. Trimming took 0 bases from V and 2 from J, leaving 11 bases between them. Germline-derived CDR1 and CDR2 are MNHEY and SVGAGI. The CDR3 reads CASSYSPQGPYEQYF. DNA of the CDR3: TGTGCCAGCAGTTACTCACCACAGGGTCCCTACGAGCAGTACTTC.

The genes are TRBV2 and TRBJ2-1; 12 nucleotides agree with TRBD2. V was clipped by 7 bases and J by 7 bases; unmatched bases: 8. CDR1 and CDR2 from the germline V gene are SNHLY and FYNNEI. The CDR3 contains 15 residues. The CDR3 spells CASIAGTSGLNEQFF. The CDR3 coding sequence is TGTGCCAGCATAGCCGGGACTAGCGGGTTGAATGAGCAGTTCTTC.

The rearrangement uses TRBV25-1 and TRBJ2-2; weak D call: TRBD2 (5 bases). Germline loops: CDR1 MGHDK, CDR2 SYGVNS. The CDR3 length is 17 residues. The V end lost 5 bases, the J end lost 2 bases, and 18 bases lay between the germline ends. In DNA, the CDR3 is TGTGCCAGCAGTCCACCCGGGGTGAACCCTAACACCGGGGAGCTGTTTTTT. This codes for CASSPPGVNPNTGELFF. Filled out from reference TRBV25-1 and TRBJ2-2, the complete variable domain reads EADIYQTPRYLVIGTGKKITLECSQTMGHDKMYWYQQDPGMELHLIHYSYGVNSTEKGDLSSESTVSRIRTEHFPLTLESARPSHTSQYLCASSPPGVNPNTGELFFGEGSRLTVL.

This chain connects TRBV2 to TRBJ2-2; D may be TRBD1 (5 bases). V shed 10 bases and J shed 7 bases, with 10 bases lying between them. The CDR3 has 11 amino acids. CDR1 SNHLY and CDR2 FYNNEI come from the germline V gene. In DNA, the CDR3 is TGTGCCATACGACAGAGCGGGGAGCTGTTTTTT. Translation gives CAIRQSGELFF.

This chain links TRBV30 with TRBJ1-2; D perhaps matches TRBD1 (5 bases). This CDR3 contains 12 residues. V lost 2 bases to trimming and J lost 10 bases, with 14 bases between them. The germline CDR1 and CDR2 sequences are GTSNPN and SVGIG (reference sequence). The CDR3 is CAWSLQQGHYTF. The CDR3 region has the DNA TGTGCCTGGAGTTTACAGCAGGGTCACTACACCTTC. Based on the CDR3 plus reference TRBV30 and TRBJ1-2, the full variable domain is SQTIHQWPATLVQPVGSPLSLECTVEGTSNPNLYWYRQAAGRGLQLLFYSVGIGQISSEVPQNLSASRPQDRQFILSSKKLLLSDSGFYLCAWSLQQGHYTFGSGTRLTVV.

The rearrangement links TRBV9 to TRBJ1-3; D not resolved. The CDR3 covers 18 residues. V lost 0 bases, J lost 5 bases, and 21 bases lay in between. CDR1 SGDLS and CDR2 YYNGEE come from the germline V gene. CDR3 DNA sequence: TGTGCCAGCAGCGTAGTCCCCAATAGTGCTGTCCCCAGAAACACCATATATTTT. Protein product: CASSVVPNSAVPRNTIYF.

The rearrangement joins TRBV7-2 to TRBJ2-1, with 9 bases matching TRBD2. The V gene end was trimmed by 9 bases and the J gene end by 3 bases; junction bases not matched to a gene: 6. CDR1 is SGHTA and CDR2 is FQGNSA in the germline V gene. The CDR3 sequence is 14 residues long. The CDR3 region has the DNA TGTGCCAGTTATAGCGGGAGCGTCTACAATGAGCAGTTCTTC. This sequence encodes CASYSGSVYNEQFF.

This clone came up once. This chain uses TRBV21-1 with TRBJ2-5; TRBD1 reflects the table's D call only, with no check against the DNA. TRBV21-1 counts as a pseudogene. This CDR3 has 14 residues. In DNA form, the CDR3 reads TGTGCCAGCAACCCGACAGGGACGCAGGAGACCCAGTACTTC. This encodes CASNPTGTQETQYF.

J is TRBJ1-1 and V is TRBV7-3; no reliable D call. Germline-derived CDR1 and CDR2 are SGHTA and FQGTGA. There are 15 residues in the CDR3. Trimming took 0 bases from V and 5 from J, leaving 13 bases between them. CDR3 sequence: CASSLTQVGITEAFF. The DNA of the CDR3 is TGTGCCAGCAGCTTAACCCAGGTCGGGATAACTGAAGCTTTCTTT.

This chain uses TRBV2 with TRBJ2-1, with D uncertain. Germline CDR1 SNHLY, CDR2 FYNNEI. Trimming removed 4 bases from V and 12 bases from J, with 7 bases in between. The CDR3 loop spans 10 amino acids. Here the CDR3 DNA reads TGTGCCAGCAGTGTGTTCGTGCAGTTCTTC. Translated, it gives CASSVFVQFF.

This chain uses TRBV10-3 with TRBJ1-3; a weak D match, TRBD1 (6 bases). V lost 6 bases and J lost 5, with 20 bases in between. Germline V gives CDR1 ENHRY, CDR2 SYGVKD. The CDR3 is made up of 16 amino acids. The CDR3 here is CAIRTQGTGTRNTIYF. CDR3 nucleotides: TGTGCCATCAGAACGCAGGGGACGGGGACTAGAAACACCATATATTTT.